This T cell receptor (beta chain) was recovered during a study of Tregs in tolerant kidney transplant recipients. Worth noting for this clone: Its target is unknown.

Looked up from germline, CDR1 is SEHNR and CDR2 is FQNEAQ (reference sequence). The ends were cut back, 3 bases at V and 4 bases at J, with 9 bases in the middle. The CDR3 sequence is 13 residues long. Recipient PBMCs carried a CFSE label and met irradiated graft donor PBMCs for over five days before FACS sorting. Generated by immunoSEQ multiplex PCR, the TCRdb table keeps only in-frame clones and is missing some. Seen here are 15,000 to 18,000 clones, around 53% observed once, and the top ten hold about 3%. The chain uses TRBV7-9 and TRBJ2-5; a weak D match, TRBD2 (5 bases). This receptor was identified in a human patient who received a combined kidney and bone marrow transplant. Sequencing was performed on CD4+ T cells from blood cultured with allogeneic cells, taken before the transplant. The CDR3 region has the DNA TGTGCCAGCAGCTTCCAACTAGGAGAGACCCAGTACTTC. As protein: CASSFQLGETQYF.